The clone carrying this T cell receptor (beta chain) appeared once. Antigen unknown. TCRdb's copy holds only in-frame clones and misses some; the assay was immunoSEQ multiplex PCR. The profile shows tens of thousands of clones, about nine tenths of them singletons. Cyclophosphamide on days +3 and +4 followed busulfan-fludarabine conditioning and a marrow graft. This entry is derived from a study of T cells after posttransplantation cyclophosphamide. V was clipped by 6 bases and J by 2 bases; unmatched bases: 6. Germline CDR1 and CDR2: MDHEN and SYDVKM. The CDR3 is 16 residues long. Points from the study as a whole: Skin or GI-infiltrating T cells shared few TRB sequences with blood.

The source of this sequence is a female patient between 30 and 40 years old who received an allogeneic stem cell transplant from an unrelated donor, was CMV-positive, and had no GVHD. These T cells may partly come from the graft donor. This sequence joins TRBV28 and TRBJ2-3; the match to TRBD2 covers 12 bases. Sequencing was performed on PBMCs, taken after allogeneic stem cell transplant with posttransplant cyclophosphamide. CDR3 sequence: CASRERLAGDTDTQYF. CDR3 coding DNA: TGTGCCAGCAGGGAGAGACTAGCGGGGGACACAGATACGCAGTATTTT.